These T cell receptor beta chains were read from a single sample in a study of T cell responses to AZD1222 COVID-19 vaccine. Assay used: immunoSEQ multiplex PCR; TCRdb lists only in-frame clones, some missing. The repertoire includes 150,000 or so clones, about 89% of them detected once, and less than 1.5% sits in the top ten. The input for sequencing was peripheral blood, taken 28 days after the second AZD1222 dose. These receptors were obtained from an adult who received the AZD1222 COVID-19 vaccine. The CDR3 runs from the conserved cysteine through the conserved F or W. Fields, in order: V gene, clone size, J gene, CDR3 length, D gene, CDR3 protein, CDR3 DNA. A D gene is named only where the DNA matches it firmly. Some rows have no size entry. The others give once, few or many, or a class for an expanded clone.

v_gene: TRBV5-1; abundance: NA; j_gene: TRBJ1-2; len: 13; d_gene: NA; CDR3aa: CASSPGKAYGYTF; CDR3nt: TGCGCCAGCAGCCCCGGAAAAGCCTATGGCTACACCTTC
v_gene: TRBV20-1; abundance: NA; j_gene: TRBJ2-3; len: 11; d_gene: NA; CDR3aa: CSATSSDTQYF; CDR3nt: TGCAGTGCCACCTCCTCAGATACGCAGTATTTT
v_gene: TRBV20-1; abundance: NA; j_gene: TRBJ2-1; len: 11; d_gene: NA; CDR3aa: CSARGTREQFF; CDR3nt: TGCAGTGCTAGGGGAACACGTGAGCAGTTCTTC
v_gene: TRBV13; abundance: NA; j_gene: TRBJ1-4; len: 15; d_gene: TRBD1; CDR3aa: CASSPDRGRSEKLFF; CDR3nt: TGTGCCAGCAGCCCCGACAGGGGGCGAAGTGAAAAACTGTTTTTT
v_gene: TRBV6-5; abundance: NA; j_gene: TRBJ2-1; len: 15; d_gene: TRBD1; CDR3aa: CASRSPGQGRNEQFF; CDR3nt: TGTGCCAGCAGGTCTCCGGGACAGGGGAGGAATGAGCAGTTCTTC
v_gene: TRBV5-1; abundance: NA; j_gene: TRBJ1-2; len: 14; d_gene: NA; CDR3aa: CASSLSPGDYGYTF; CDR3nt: TGCGCCAGCAGCTTGTCGCCAGGGGACTATGGCTACACCTTC
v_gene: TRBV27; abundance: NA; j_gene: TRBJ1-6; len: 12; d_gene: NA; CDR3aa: CASSLGGAPLHF; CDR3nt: TGTGCCAGCAGTTTAGGGGGGGCACCCCTCCACTTT
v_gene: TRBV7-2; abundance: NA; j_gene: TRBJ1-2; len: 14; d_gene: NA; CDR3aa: CASSQTSGQGGYTF; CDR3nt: TGTGCCAGCAGCCAAACCTCAGGGCAGGGGGGCTACACCTTC
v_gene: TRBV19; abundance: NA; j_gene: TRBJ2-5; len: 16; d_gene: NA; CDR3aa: CASSITRGARQETQYF; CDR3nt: TGTGCCAGTAGTATAACCAGGGGGGCGAGACAAGAGACCCAGTACTTC
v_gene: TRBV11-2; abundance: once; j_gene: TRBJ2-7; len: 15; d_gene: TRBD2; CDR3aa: CASSWRLAGAREQYF; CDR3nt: TGTGCCAGCAGCTGGAGACTAGCGGGAGCTCGCGAGCAGTACTTC
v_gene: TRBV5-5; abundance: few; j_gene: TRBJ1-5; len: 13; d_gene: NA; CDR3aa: CASSLIGFQPQHF; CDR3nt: TGTGCCAGCAGCTTGATAGGGTTTCAGCCCCAGCATTTT
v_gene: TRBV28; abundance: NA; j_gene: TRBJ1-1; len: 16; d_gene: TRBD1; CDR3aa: CASSPRQGTVNTEAFF; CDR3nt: TGTGCCAGCAGTCCCAGACAGGGGACAGTGAACACTGAAGCTTTCTTT
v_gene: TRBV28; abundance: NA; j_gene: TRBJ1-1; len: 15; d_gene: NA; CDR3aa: CASSSVPGVLREAFF; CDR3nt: TGTGCCAGCAGTTCAGTCCCCGGGGTACTAAGGGAAGCTTTCTTT
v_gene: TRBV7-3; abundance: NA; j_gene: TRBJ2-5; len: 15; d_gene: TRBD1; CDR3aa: CASSSSGTGQETQYF; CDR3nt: TGTGCCAGCAGCTCCTCCGGGACAGGACAAGAGACCCAGTACTTC
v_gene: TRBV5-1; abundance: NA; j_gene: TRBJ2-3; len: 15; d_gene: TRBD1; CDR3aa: CASSLQGPDTDTQYF; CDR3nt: TGCGCCAGCAGCTTACAGGGGCCTGACACAGATACGCAGTATTTT
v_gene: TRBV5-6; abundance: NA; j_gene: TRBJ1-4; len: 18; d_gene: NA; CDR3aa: CASSLAGLIPATNEKLFF; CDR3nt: TGTGCCAGCAGCTTGGCCGGTCTCATTCCCGCAACTAATGAAAAACTGTTTTTT
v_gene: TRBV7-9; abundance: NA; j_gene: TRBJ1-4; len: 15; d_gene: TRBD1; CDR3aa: CASSYPQGVVEKLFF; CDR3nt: TGTGCCAGCAGCTACCCCCAGGGGGTGGTTGAAAAACTGTTTTTT
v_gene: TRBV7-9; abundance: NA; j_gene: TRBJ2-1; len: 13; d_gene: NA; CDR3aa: CASSRSGVGGQFF; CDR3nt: TGTGCCAGCAGCCGCTCGGGAGTAGGGGGGCAGTTCTTC
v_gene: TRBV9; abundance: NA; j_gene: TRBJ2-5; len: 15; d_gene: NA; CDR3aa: CASSVGHRAVQTQYF; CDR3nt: TGTGCCAGCAGCGTAGGCCACAGGGCTGTACAGACCCAGTACTTC
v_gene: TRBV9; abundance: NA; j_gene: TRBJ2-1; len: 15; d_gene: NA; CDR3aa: CASSVGGGAFGEQFF; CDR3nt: TGTGCCAGCAGCGTAGGTGGGGGGGCCTTCGGTGAGCAGTTCTTC
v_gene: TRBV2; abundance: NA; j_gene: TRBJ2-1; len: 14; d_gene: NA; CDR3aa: CASSLLTPSDEQFF; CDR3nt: TGTGCCAGCAGCCTCCTTACCCCTAGCGATGAGCAGTTCTTC
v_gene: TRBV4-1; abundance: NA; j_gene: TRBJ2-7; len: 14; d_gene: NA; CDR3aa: CASSPRTGLGEQYF; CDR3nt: TGCGCCAGCAGCCCTAGGACGGGTCTGGGGGAGCAGTACTTC
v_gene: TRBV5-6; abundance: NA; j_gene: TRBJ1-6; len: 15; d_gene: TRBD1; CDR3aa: CASSLVGQGVSPLHF; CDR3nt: TGTGCCAGCAGCTTAGTGGGACAGGGGGTTTCACCCCTCCACTTT
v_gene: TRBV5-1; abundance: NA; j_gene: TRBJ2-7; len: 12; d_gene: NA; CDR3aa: CASSFAVGEQYF; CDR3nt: TGCGCCAGCAGCTTTGCGGTCGGGGAGCAGTACTTC
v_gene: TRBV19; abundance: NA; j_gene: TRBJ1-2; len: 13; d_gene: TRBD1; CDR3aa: CASLDRAYYGYTF; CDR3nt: TGTGCCAGTTTGGACAGGGCGTACTATGGCTACACCTTC
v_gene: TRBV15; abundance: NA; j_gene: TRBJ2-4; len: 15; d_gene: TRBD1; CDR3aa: CATSRDRQGQNIQYF; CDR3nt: TGTGCCACCAGCAGAGATAGACAGGGTCAAAACATTCAGTACTTC
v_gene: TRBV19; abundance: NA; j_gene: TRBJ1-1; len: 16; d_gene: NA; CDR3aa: CASSTGARGAVTEAFF; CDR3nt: TGTGCCAGTAGTACGGGGGCCAGAGGGGCGGTCACTGAAGCTTTCTTT
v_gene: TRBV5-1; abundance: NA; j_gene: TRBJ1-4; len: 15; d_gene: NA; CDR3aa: CASSLTGPEGEKLFF; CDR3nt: TGCGCCAGCAGCTTAACCGGGCCCGAAGGTGAAAAACTGTTTTTT
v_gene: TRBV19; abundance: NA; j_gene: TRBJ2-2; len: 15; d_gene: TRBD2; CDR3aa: CASSRTSYNTGELFF; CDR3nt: TGTGCCAGTAGTAGGACTAGCTATAACACCGGGGAGCTGTTTTTT
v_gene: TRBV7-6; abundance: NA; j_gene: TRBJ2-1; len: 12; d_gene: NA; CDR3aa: CASSLSRNEQFF; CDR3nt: TGTGCCAGCAGCTTAAGCCGCAATGAGCAGTTCTTC
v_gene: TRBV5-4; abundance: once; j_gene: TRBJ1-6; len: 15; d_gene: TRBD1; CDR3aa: CASSAAGTGGSPLHF; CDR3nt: TGTGCCAGCAGCGCGGCCGGGACAGGGGGATCACCCCTCCACTTT
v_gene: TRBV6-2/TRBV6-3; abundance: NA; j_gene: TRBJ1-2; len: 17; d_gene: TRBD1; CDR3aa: CASSKPQGPIANYGYTF; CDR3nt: TGTGCCAGCAGTAAACCACAGGGGCCGATCGCTAACTATGGCTACACCTTC
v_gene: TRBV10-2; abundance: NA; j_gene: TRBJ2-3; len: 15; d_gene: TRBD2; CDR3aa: CASNHFAGGTDTQYF; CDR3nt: TGCGCCAGCAATCACTTCGCGGGAGGCACAGATACGCAGTATTTT
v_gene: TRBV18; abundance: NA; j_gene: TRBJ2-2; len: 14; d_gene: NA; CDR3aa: CASSGGTNTGELFF; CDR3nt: TGTGCCAGCTCCGGGGGCACGAACACCGGGGAGCTGTTTTTT
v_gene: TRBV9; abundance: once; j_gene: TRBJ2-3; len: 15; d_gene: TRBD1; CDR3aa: CASSARQGITDTQYF; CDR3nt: TGTGCCAGCAGCGCAAGACAGGGAATCACAGATACGCAGTATTTT
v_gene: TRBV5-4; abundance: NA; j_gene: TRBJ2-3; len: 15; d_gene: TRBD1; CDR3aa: CASSFQGQGKDTQYF; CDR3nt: TGTGCCAGCAGCTTCCAGGGACAGGGGAAAGATACGCAGTATTTT
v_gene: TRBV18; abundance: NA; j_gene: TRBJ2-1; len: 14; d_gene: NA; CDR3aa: CASSPSYDYNEQFF; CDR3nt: TGTGCCAGCTCACCATCATACGATTACAATGAGCAGTTCTTC
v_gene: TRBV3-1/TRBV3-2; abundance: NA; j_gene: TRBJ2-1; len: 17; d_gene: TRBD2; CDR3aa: CASQLAGGPSSYNEQFF; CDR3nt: TGTGCCAGTCAACTAGCGGGGGGGCCAAGCTCCTACAATGAGCAGTTCTTC
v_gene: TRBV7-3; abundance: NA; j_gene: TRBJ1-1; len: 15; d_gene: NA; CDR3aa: CASRTEGGRLTEAFF; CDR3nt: TGTGCCAGCAGAACGGAAGGGGGGCGATTAACTGAAGCTTTCTTT
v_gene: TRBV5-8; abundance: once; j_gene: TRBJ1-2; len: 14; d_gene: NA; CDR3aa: CASSPGTGNYGYTF; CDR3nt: TGTGCCAGCAGCCCTGGGACGGGGAACTATGGCTACACCTTC
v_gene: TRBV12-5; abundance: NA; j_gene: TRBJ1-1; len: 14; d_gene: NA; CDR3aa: CASAQGSGNTEAFF; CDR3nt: TGTGCTAGTGCTCAGGGGTCCGGGAACACTGAAGCTTTCTTT
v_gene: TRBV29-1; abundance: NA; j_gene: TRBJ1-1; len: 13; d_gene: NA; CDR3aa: CSVEGQPSTEAFF; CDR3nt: TGCAGCGTTGAAGGCCAACCAAGCACTGAAGCTTTCTTT
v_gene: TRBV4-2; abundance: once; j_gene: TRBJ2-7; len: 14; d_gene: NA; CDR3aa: CASSQERLHYEQYF; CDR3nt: TGTGCCAGCAGCCAAGAGCGGCTACACTACGAGCAGTACTTC
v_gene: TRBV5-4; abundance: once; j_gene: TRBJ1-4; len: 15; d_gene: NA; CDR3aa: CASSEVGREGEKLFF; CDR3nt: TGTGCCAGCAGCGAGGTGGGCAGGGAGGGGGAAAAACTGTTTTTT
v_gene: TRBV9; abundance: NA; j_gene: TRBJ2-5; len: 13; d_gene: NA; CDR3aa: CASSANSPETQYF; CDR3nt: TGTGCCAGCAGCGCAAACTCCCCAGAGACCCAGTACTTC
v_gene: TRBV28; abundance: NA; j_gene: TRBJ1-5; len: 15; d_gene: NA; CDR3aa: CASKAVWVFDQPQHF; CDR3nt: TGTGCCAGCAAGGCGGTCTGGGTTTTCGATCAGCCCCAGCATTTT
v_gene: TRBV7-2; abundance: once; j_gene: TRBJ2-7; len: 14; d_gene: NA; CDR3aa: CASRHTGGDSRQYF; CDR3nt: TGTGCCAGCCGACATACAGGGGGGGATTCTAGGCAGTACTTC
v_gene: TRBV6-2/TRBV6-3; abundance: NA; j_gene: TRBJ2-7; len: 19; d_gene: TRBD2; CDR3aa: CASSSSRTGLLAGVYEQYF; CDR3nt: TGTGCCAGCAGTTCGAGCCGAACCGGACTATTAGCGGGGGTGTACGAGCAGTACTTC
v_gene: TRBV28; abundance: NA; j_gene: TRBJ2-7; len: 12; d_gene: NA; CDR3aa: CASSLSWDEQYF; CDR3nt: TGTGCCAGCAGTTTGAGCTGGGACGAGCAGTACTTC
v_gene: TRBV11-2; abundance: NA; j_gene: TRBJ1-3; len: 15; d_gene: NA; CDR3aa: CASSPMTDRGNTIYF; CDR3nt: TGTGCCAGCAGCCCCATGACCGACAGGGGAAACACCATATATTTT
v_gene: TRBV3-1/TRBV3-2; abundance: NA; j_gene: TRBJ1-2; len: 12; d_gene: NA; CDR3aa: CASSSSEGGYTF; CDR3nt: TGTGCCAGCAGCTCCTCGGAGGGAGGCTACACCTTC
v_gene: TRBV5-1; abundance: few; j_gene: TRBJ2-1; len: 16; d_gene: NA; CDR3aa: CASSQNPSDSYNEQFF; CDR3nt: TGCGCCAGCAGCCAAAATCCTAGCGACAGCTACAATGAGCAGTTCTTC
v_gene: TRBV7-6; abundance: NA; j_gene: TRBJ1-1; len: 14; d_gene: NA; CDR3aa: CASSYRDMNTEAFF; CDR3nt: TGTGCCAGCAGCTACCGGGACATGAACACTGAAGCTTTCTTT
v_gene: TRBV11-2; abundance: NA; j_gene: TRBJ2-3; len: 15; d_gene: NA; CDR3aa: CASSLEALSKGTQYF; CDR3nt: TGTGCCAGCAGCTTAGAGGCTCTGTCCAAAGGTACGCAGTATTTT
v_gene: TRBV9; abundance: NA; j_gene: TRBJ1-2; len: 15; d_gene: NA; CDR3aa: CASSDGTSLNYGYTF; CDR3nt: TGTGCCAGCAGCGACGGGACAAGCCTAAACTATGGCTACACCTTC
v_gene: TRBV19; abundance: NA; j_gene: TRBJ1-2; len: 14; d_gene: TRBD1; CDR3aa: CATLVTGNSYGYTF; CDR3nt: TGTGCCACCCTAGTGACAGGGAATTCGTATGGCTACACCTTC
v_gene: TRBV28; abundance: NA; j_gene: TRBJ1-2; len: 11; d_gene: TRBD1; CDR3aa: CAIRQGARYTF; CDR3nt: TGTGCCATCCGACAGGGGGCTCGGTACACCTTC
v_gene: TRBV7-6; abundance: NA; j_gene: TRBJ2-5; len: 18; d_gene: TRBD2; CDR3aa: CASSPEAGGRLAQETQYF; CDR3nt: TGTGCCAGCAGCCCCGAGGCGGGTGGTCGACTAGCTCAGGAGACCCAGTACTTC
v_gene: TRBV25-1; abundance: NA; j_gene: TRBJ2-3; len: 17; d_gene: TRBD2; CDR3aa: CASSESGRGQGTDTQYF; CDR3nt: TGTGCCAGCAGTGAAAGTGGGAGGGGTCAAGGAACAGATACGCAGTATTTT
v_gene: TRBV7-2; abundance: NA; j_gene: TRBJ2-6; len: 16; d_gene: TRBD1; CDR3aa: CASRETGVSGANVLTF; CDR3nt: TGTGCCAGCAGGGAAACAGGGGTCTCTGGGGCCAACGTCCTGACTTTC